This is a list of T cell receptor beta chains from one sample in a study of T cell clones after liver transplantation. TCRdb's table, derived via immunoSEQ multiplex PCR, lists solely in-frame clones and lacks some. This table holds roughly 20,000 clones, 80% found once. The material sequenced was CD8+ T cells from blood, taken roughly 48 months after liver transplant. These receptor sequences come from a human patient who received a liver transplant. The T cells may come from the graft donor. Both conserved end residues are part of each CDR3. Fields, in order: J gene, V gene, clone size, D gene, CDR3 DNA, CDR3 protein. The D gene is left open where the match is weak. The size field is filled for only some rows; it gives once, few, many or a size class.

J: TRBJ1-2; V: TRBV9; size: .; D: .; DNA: TGTGCCAGCAGCGTAGGAGCGGAAGACTATGGCTACACCTTC; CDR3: CASSVGAEDYGYTF
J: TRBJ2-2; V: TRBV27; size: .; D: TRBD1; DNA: TGTGCCAGCAGTTTATCGGGGACAGGTTTTGCCGGGGAGCTGTTTTTT; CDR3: CASSLSGTGFAGELFF
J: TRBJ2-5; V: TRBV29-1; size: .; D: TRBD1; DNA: TGCAGCGTTGAAGATCTGTACAGGGGGCGCGGGGAGACCCAGTACTTC; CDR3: CSVEDLYRGRGETQYF
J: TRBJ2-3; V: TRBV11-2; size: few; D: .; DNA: TGTGCCAGCAGGGGGACGGAGAGGGGGTGGACGCAGTATTTT; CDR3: CASRGTERGWTQYF
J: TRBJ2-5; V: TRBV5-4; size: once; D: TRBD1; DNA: TGTGCCAGCAGCACCGGGGACAGGGGTATGGAAGAGACCCAGTACTTC; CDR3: CASSTGDRGMEETQYF
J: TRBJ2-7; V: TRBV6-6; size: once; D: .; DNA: TGTGCCAGCAGGTCCCACACGGGATACTACGAGCAGTACTTC; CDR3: CASRSHTGYYEQYF
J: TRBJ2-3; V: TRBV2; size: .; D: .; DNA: TGTGCCAGCAGTGAACGTGGGGGGGCCTCGGTGACAGATACGCAGTATTTT; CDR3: CASSERGGASVTDTQYF
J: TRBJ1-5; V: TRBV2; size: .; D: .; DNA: TGTGCCAGCAGTTCTGGGGGGTGGAACTCCCGCAATCAGCCCCAGCATTTT; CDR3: CASSSGGWNSRNQPQHF
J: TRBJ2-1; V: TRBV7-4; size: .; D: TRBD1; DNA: TGTGCCAGCAGCTTAACTTCCCAGGGACAGGGGGATTTGGATGAGCAGTTCTTC; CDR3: CASSLTSQGQGDLDEQFF
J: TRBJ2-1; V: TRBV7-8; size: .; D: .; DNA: TGTGCCAGCAGCCCGACTAGGCCCAATGAGCAGTTCTTC; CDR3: CASSPTRPNEQFF
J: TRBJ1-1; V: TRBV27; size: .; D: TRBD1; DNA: TGTGCCAGCAGTGCCTCGACCCGGACAGGGATGAACACTGAAGCTTTCTTT; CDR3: CASSASTRTGMNTEAFF